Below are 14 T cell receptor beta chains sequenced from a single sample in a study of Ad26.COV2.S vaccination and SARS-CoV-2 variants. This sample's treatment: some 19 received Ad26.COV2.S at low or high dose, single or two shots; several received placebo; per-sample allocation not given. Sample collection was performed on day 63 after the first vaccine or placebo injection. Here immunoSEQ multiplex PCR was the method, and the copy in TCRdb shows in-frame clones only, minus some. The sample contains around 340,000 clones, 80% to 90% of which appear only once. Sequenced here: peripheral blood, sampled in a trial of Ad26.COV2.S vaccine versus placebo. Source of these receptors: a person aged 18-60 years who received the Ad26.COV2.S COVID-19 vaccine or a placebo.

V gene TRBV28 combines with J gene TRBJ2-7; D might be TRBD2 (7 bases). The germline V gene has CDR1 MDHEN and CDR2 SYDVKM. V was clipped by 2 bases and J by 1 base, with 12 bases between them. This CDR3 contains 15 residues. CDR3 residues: CASSLGGATSYEQYF. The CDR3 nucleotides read TGTGCCAGCAGTTTAGGGGGGGCAACTTCCTACGAGCAGTACTTC.

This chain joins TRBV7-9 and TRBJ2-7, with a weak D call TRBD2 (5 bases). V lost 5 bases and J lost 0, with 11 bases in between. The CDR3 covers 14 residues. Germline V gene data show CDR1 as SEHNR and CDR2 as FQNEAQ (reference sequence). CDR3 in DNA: TGTGCCAGCAGCCGAGGGTTAGCCTCCTACGAGCAGTACTTC. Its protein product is CASSRGLASYEQYF.

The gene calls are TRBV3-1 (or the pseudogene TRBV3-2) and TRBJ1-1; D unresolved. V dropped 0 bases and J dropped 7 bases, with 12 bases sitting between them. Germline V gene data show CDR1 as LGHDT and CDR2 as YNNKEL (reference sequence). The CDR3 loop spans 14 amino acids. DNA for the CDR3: TGTGCCAGCAGCCAAGAAGGTAGCCGTGTTGAAGCTTTCTTT. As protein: CASSQEGSRVEAFF.

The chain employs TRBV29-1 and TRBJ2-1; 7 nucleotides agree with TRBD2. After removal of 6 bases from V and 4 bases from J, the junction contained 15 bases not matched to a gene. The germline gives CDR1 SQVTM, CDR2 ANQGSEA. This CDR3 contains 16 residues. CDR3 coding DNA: TGCAGCGTGAGGGAGGGAATTCTAGCGGAGTACAATGAGCAGTTCTTC. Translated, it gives CSVREGILAEYNEQFF.

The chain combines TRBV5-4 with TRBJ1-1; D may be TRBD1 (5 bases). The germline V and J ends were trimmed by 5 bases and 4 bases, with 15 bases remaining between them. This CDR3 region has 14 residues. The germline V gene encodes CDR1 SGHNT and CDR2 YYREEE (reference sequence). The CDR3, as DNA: TGTGCCAGCAGGTGGGGGGAACGGGGCACTGAAGCTTTCTTT. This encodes CASRWGERGTEAFF.

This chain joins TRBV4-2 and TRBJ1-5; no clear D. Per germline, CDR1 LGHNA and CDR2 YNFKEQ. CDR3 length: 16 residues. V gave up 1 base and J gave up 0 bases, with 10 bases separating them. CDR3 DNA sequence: TGTGCCAGCAGCCAAGGGGCCAGCATTAGCAATCAGCCCCAGCATTTT. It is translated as CASSQGASISNQPQHF.

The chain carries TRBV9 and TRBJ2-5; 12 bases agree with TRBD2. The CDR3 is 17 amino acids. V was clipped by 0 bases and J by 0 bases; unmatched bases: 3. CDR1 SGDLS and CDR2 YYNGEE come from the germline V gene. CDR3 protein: CASSVDTSGGYQETQYF. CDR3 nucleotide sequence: TGTGCCAGCAGCGTAGATACTAGCGGGGGGTACCAAGAGACCCAGTACTTC.

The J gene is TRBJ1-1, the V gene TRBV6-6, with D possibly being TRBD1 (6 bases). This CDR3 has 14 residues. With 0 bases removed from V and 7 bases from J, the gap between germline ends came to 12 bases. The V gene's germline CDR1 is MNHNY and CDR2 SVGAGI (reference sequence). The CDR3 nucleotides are TGTGCCAGCAGTTACTCGAGTAAAGGGGGTGAAGCTTTCTTT. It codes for CASSYSSKGGEAFF.

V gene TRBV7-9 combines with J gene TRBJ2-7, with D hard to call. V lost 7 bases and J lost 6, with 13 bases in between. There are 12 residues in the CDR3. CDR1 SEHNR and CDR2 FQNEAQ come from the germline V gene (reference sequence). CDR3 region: CASTNGPSEQYF. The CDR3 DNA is TGTGCCAGCACCAATGGCCCCTCCGAGCAGTACTTC.

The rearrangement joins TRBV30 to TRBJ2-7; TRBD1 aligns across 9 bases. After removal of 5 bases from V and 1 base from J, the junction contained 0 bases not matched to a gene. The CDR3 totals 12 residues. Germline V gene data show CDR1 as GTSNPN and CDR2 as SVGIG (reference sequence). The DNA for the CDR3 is TGTGCCTGGGGGACAGGGTCCTACGAGCAGTACTTC. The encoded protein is CAWGTGSYEQYF.

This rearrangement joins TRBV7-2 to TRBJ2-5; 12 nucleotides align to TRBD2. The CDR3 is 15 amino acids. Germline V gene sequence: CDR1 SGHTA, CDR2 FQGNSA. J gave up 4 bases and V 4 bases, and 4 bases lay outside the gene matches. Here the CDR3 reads CASSSQGLAGETQYF. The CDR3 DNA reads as TGTGCCAGCAGCTCCCAGGGACTAGCGGGAGAGACCCAGTACTTC.

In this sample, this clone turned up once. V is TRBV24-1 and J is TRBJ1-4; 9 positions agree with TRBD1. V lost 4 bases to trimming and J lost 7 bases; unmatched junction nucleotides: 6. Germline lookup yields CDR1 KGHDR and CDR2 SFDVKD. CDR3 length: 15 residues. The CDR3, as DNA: TGTGCCACCAGTGACCCGGGACAGGGACCTGAAAAACTGTTTTTT. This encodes CATSDPGQGPEKLFF.

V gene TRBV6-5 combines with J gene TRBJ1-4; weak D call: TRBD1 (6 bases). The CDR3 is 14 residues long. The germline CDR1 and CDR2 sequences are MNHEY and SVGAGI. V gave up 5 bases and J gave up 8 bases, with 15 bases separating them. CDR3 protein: CASSSGQFEEKLFF. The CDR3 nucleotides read TGTGCCAGCAGTAGCGGACAGTTTGAAGAAAAACTGTTTTTT.

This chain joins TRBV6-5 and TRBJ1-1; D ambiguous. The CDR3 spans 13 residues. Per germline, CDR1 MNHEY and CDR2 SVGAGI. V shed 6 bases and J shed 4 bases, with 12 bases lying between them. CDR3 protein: CASSANWGTEAFF. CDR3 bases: TGTGCCAGCAGCGCCAACTGGGGCACTGAAGCTTTCTTT.